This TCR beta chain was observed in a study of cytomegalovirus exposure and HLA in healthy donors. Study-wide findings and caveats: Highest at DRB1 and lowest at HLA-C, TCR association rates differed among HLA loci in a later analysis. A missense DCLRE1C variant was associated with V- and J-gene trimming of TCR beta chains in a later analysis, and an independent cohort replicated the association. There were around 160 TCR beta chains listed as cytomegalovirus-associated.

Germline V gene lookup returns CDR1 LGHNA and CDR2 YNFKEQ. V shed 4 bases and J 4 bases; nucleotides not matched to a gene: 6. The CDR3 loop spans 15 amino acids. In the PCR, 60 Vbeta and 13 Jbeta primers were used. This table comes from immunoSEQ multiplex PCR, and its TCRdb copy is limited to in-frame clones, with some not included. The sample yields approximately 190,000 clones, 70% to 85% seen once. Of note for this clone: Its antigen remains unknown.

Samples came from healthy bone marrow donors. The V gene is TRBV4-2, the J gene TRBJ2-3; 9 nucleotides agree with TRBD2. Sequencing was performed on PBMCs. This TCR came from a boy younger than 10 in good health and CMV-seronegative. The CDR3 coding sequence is TGTGCCAGCAGCCCTGCGGGGGGGCCGCCAGATACGCAGTATTTT. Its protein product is CASSPAGGPPDTQYF.